Reported below is one T cell receptor beta chain. This sample was included in a study of blood T cells in healthy people across ages. The junction had 13 bases not matched to a gene; V was cut back by 5 bases and J by 4 bases. The germline gives CDR1 SGHTA, CDR2 FQGTGA. CDR3 length: 17 residues. Primers used in a second PCR of about 6 to 11 cycles were a sample-barcoded 5' primer and a J-beta primer mix. In TCRdb, the 5' RACE reads were re-called with MiXCR into one record per CDR3 protein. The sample has fewer than 800,000 distinct CDR3 sequences; around a quarter are singletons. These data also featured in a second study, about T cells of mothers and their children.

J is TRBJ2-1 and V is TRBV7-3; 8 bases line up with TRBD2. The sample consisted of blood. This receptor was identified in a boy younger than 18 in good health. The CDR3 DNA follows: TGTGCCAGCAGCCCCCAGCCTTTTAGCGGGACTTACAATGAGCAGTTCTTC. The encoded protein is CASSPQPFSGTYNEQFF.